This TCR beta chain stems from a study of T cells after yellow fever vaccination. V trimming: 4 bases; J trimming: 6 bases; junction bases outside the gene matches: 5. The CDR3 totals 13 residues. The 5'RACE template-switching step produced TCR cDNA and added a universal primer site and UMIs. MiXCR, run by TCRdb on the 5' RACE reads, gives a single entry per CDR3 protein. This sample has about 400,000 distinct CDR3 sequences; approximately 5.7% occur once, and the top ten carry approximately 16%. Turning to this clonotype: Its antigen is not identified.

Findings of the study overall: The secondary T-cell response peaked on day 5, not day 15, but was weaker.

The clonotype comes from a man aged 25 to 40 who received the YFV17D yellow fever vaccine. J is TRBJ2-7 and V is TRBV12-3 or TRBV12-4, with 8 bases aligning to TRBD2. Source: PBMCs, taken 5 days after the yellow fever booster vaccination. In DNA form, the CDR3 reads TGTGCCAGCAGTTCCCGGGAGGGCGGCGAGCAGTACTTC. Translating it yields CASSSREGGEQYF.